The subject of this entry is one T cell receptor (beta chain). This entry belongs to a study of blood T cell repertoires in COVID-19. Per the authors' pipeline: Researchers report that nucleated cell counts were estimated from reference gene primer amplification. Only in-frame clones appear in the TCRdb table, and some are missing; sequencing was by immunoSEQ multiplex PCR. That table gives V, J and clone size, and the DNA gave D and trimming. The data contain around 700,000 clones, over 80% of them singletons. Germline-derived CDR1 and CDR2 are MNHEY and SVGAGI. V lost 3 bases to trimming and J lost 6 bases; unmatched junction nucleotides: 3. CDR3 length equals 13 residues.

The sequence derives from a woman aged 18 to 35 with acute or convalescent COVID-19. V usage is TRBV6-5 and J usage is TRBJ1-1; TRBD1 agrees at 8 bases. The source material was peripheral blood. The CDR3 spells CASSYRTGPEAFF. The CDR3 nucleotides read TGTGCCAGCAGTTATCGGACAGGGCCTGAAGCTTTCTTT.